The entry below gives a single T cell receptor (beta chain) sequence along with its context. The data stem from a study of T-cell reconstitution after alpha-beta-depleted transplantation in children. Unique molecular identifiers featured in how the TCRbeta library was prepared. TCRdb passed the PCR reads through MiXCR, listing each CDR3 protein once. Of approximately 350,000 distinct CDR3 sequences listed, 10% to 15% are singletons. Germline V gives CDR1 LGHNA, CDR2 YNFKEQ. With V trimmed by 1 base and J by 3 bases, 5 bases remained unmatched. This CDR3 has 16 residues. The clonotype was recovered from a human donor who donated a stem cell graft to a child with Fanconi anemia. This sample comprised PBMCs, obtained from the stem cell graft. This chain joins TRBV4-2 and TRBJ2-3; 9 bases are shared with TRBD2. The CDR3 coding sequence is TGTGCCAGCAGCCAAGGTCCCAGCGGGGGGACAGATACGCAGTATTTT. Translation: CASSQGPSGGTDTQYF.